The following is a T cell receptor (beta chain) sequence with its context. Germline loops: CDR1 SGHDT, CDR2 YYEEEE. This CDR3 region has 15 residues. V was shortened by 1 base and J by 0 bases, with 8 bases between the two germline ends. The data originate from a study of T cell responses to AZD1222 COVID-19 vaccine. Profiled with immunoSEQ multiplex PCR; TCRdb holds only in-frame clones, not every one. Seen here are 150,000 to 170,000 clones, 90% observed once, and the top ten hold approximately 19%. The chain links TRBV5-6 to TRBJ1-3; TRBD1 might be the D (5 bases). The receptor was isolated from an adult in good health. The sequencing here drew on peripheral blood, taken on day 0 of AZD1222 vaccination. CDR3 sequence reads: CASSLHGGSGNTIYF. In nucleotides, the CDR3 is TGTGCCAGCAGCTTGCACGGGGGCTCTGGAAACACCATATATTTT.